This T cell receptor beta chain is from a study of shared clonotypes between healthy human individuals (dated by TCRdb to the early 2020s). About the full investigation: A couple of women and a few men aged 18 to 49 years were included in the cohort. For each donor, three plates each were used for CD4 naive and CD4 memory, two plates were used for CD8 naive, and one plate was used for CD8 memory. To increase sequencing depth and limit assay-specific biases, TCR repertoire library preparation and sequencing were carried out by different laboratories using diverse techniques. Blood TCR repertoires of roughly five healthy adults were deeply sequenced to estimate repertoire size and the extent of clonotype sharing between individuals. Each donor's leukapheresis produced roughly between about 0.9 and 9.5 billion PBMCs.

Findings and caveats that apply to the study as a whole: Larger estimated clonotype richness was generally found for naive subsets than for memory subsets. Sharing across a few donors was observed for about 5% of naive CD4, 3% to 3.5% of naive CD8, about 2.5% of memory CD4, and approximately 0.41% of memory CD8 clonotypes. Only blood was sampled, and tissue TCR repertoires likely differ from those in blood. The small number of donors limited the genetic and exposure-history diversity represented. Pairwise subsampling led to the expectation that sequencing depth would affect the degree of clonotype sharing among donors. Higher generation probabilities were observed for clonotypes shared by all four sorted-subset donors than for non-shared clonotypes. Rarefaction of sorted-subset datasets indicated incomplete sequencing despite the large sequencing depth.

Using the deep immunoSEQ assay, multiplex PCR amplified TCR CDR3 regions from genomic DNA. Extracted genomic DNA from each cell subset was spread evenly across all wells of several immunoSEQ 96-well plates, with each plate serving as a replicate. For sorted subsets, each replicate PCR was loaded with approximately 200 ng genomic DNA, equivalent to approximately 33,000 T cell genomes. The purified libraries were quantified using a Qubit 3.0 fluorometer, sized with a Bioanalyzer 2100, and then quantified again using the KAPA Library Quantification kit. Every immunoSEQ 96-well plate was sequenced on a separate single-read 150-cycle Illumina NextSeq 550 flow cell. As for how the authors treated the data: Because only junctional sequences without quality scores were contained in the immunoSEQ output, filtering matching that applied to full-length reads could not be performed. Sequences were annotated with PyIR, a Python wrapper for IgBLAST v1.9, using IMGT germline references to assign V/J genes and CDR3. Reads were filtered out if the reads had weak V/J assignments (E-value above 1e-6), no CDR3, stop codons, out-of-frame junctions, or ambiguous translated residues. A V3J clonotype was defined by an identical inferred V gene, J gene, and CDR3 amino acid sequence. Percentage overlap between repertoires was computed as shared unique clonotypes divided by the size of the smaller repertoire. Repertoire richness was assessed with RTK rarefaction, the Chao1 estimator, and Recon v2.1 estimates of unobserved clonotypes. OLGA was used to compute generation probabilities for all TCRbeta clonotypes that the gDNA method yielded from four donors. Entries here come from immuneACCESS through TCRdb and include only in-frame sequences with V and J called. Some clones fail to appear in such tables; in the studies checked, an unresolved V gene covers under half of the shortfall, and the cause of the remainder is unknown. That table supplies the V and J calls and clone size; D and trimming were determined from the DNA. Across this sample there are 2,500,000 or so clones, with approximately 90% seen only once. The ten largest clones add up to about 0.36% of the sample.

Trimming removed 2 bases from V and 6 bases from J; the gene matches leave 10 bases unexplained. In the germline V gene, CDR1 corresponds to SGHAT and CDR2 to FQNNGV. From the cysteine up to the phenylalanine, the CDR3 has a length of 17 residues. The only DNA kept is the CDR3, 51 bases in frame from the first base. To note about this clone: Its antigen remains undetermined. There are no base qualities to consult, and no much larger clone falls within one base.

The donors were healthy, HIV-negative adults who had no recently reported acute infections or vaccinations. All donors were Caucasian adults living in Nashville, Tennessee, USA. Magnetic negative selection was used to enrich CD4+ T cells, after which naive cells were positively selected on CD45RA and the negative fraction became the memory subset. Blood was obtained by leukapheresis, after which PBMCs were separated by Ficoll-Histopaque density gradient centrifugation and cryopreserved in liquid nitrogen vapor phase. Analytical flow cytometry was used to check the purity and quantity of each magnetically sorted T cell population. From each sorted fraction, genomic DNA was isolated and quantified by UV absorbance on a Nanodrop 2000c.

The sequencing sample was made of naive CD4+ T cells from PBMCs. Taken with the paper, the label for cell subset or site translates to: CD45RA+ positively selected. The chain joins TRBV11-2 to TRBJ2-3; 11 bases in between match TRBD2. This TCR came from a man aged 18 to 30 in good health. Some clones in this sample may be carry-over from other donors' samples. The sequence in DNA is TGTGCCAGCAGCTTATTTGGACTAGCGGGTAATACGGATACGCAGTATTTT. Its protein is CASSLFGLAGNTDTQYF.